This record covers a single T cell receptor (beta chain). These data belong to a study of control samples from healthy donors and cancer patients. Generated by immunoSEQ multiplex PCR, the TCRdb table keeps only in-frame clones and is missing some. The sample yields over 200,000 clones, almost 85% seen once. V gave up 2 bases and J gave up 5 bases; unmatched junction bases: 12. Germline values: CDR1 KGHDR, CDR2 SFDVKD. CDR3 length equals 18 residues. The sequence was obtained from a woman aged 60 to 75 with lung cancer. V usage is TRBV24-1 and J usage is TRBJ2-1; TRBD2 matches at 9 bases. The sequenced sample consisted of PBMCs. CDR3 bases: TGTGCCACCAGTGATTCCCTCGGGAGCGGGAGGTTTCACAATGAGCAGTTCTTC. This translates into CATSDSLGSGRFHNEQFF.